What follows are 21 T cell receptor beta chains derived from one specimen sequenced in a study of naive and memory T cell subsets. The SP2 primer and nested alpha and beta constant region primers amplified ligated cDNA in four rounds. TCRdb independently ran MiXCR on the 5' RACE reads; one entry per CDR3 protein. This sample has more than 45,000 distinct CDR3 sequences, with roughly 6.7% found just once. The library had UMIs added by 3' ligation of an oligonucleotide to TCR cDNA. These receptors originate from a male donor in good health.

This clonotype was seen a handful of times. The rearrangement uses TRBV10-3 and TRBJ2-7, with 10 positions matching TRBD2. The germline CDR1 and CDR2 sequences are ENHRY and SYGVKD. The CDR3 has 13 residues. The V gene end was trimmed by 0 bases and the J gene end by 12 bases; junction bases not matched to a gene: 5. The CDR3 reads CAISESGLAPPYF. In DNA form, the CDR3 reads TGTGCCATCAGTGAGTCGGGACTAGCGCCACCGTACTTC.

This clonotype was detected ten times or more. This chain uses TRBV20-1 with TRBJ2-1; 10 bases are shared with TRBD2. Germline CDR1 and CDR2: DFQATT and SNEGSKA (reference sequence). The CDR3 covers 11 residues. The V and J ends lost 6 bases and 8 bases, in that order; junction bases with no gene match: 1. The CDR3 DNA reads TGCAGTGCCGGGACTAGCGATGAGCAGTTCTTC. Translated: CSAGTSDEQFF.

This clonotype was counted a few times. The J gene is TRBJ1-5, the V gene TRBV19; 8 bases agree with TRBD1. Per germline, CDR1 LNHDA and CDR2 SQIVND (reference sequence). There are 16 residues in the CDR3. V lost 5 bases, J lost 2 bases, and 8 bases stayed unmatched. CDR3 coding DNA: TGTGCCAGTAGTTCCTCAGGGGGCTGGGGCAATCAGCCCCAGCATTTT. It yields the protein CASSSSGGWGNQPQHF.

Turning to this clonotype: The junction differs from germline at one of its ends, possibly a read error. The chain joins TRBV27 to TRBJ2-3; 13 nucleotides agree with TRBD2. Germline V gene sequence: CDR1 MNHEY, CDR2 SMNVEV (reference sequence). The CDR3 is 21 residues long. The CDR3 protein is CATSNTRTGTSGNPSTDTQYF. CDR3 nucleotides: TGTGCCACCAGTAACACCAGGACAGGGACTAGCGGGAATCCTAGCACAGATACGCAGTATTTT.

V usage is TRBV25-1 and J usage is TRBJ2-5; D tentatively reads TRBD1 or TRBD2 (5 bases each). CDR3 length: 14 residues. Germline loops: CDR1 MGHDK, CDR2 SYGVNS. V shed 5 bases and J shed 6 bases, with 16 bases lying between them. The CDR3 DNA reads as TGTGCCAGCAGTCCCCTGGGCAGGGAGAAGACCCAGTACTTC. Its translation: CASSPLGREKTQYF.

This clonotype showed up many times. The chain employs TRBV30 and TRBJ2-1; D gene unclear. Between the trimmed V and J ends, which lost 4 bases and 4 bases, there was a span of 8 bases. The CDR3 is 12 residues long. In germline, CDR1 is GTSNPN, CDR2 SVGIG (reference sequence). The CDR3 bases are TGTGCCTGGACCAGACTGTACAATGAGCAGTTCTTC. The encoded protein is CAWTRLYNEQFF.

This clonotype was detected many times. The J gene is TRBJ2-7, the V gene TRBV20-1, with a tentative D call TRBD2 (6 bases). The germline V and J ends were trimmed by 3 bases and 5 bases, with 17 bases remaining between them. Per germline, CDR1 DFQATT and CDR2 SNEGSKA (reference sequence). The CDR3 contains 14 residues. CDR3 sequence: CSASSPGRKHEQYF. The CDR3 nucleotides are TGCAGTGCTAGTAGCCCAGGGAGGAAGCACGAGCAGTACTTC.

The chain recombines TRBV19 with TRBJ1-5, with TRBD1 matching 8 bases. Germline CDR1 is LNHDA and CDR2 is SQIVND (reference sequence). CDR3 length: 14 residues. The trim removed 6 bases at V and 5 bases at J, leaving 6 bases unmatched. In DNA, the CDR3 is TGTGCCAGTAGGCAGACAGGGGTACATCAGCCCCAGCATTTT. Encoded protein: CASRQTGVHQPQHF.

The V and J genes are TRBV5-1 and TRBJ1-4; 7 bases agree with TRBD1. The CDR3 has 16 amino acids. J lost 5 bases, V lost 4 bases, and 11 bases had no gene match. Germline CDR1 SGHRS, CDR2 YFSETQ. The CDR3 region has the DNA TGCGCCAGCAGCCCCGGACAGGCCGGCCGGAATGAAAAACTGTTTTTT. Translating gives CASSPGQAGRNEKLFF.

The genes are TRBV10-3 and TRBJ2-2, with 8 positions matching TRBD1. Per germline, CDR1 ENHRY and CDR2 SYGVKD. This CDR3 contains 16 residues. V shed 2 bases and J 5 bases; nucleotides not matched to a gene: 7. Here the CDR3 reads CAISETGTGVTGELFF. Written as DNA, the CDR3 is TGTGCCATCAGTGAGACCGGGACAGGTGTAACCGGGGAGCTGTTTTTT.

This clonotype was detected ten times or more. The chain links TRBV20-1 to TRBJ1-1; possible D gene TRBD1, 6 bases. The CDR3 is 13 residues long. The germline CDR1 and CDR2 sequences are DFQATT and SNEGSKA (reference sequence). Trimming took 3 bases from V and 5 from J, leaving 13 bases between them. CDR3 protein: CSASPGVQTEAFF. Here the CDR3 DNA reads TGCAGTGCTAGTCCAGGGGTACAAACTGAAGCTTTCTTT.

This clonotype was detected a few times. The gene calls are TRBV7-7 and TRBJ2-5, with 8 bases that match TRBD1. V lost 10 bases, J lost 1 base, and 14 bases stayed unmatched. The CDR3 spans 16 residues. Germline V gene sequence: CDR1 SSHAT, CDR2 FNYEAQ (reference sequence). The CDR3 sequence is CAIRTRNDRGQETQYF. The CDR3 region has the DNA TGTGCCATCCGAACCCGAAACGACAGGGGCCAAGAGACCCAGTACTTC.

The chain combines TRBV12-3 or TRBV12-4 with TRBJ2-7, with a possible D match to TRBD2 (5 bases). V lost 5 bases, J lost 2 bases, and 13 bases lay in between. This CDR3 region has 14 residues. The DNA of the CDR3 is TGTGCCAGCAGTCTCTGGACTGCAGCCTACGAGCAGTACTTC. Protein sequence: CASSLWTAAYEQYF.

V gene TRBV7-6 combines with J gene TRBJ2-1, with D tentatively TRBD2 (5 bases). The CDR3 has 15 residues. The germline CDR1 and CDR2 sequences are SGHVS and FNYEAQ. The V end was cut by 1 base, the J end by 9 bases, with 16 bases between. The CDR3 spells CASSLGGLSRVEQFF. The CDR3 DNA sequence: TGTGCCAGCAGCTTAGGTGGACTCTCGAGGGTTGAGCAGTTCTTC.

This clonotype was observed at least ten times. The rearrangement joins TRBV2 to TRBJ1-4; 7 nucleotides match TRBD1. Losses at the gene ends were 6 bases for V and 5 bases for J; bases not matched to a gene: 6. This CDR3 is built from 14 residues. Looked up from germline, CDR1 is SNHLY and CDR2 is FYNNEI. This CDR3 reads CASRAGTANEKLFF. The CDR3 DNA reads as TGTGCCAGCAGGGCCGGGACAGCGAATGAAAAACTGTTTTTT. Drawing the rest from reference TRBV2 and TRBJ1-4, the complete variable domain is EPEVTQTPSHQVTQMGQEVILRCVPISNHLYFYWYRQILGQKVEFLVSFYNNEISEKSEIFDDQFSVERPDGSNFTLKIRSTKLEDSAMYFCASRAGTANEKLFFGSGTQLSVL.

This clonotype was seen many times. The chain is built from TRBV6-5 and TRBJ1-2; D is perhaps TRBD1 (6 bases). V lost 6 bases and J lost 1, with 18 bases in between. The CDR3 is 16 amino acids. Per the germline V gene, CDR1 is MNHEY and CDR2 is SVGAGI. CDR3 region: CASSLGQNPVNYGYTF. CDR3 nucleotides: TGTGCCAGCAGCCTAGGACAGAACCCCGTTAACTATGGCTACACCTTC.

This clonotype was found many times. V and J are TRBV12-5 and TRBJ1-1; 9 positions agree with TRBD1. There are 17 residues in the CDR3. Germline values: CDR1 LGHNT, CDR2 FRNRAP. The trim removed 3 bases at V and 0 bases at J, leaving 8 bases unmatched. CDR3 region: CASGFGTGPAMNTEAFF. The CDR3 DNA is TGTGCTAGTGGTTTTGGGACAGGGCCTGCGATGAACACTGAAGCTTTCTTT.

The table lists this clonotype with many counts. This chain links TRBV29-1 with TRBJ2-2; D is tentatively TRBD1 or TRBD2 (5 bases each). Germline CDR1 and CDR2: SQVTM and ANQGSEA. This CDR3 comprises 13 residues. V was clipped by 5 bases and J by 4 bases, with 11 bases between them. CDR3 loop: CSVPRGGTGELFF. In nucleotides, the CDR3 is TGCAGCGTTCCCCGTGGGGGCACCGGGGAGCTGTTTTTT.

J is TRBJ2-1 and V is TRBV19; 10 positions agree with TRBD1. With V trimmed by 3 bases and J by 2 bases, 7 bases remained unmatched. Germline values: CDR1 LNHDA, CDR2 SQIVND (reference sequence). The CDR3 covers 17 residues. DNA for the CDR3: TGTGCCAGTAGTATGATTACGGGGACAGGGGCCTACAATGAGCAGTTCTTC. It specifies CASSMITGTGAYNEQFF.

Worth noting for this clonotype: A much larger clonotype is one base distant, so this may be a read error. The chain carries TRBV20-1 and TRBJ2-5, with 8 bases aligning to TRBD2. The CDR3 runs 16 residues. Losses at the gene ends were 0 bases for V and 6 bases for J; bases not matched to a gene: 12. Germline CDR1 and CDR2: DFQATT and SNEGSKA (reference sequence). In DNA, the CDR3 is TGCAGTGCTAGAGATAGGGGGAGCGGGGGCGGAAAGACCCAGTACTTC. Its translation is CSARDRGSGGGKTQYF.

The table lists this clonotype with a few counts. The CDR3 DNA follows: TGCGCCAGCAGCTTGGAGGTGGGGCGGGACTCCTACAATGAGCAGTTCTTC. Its protein product is CASSLEVGRDSYNEQFF. The J gene is TRBJ2-1, the V gene TRBV5-1, with D possibly TRBD2 on 6 matching bases. CDR3 length: 17 residues. The ends were cut back, 0 bases at V and 0 bases at J, with 13 bases in the middle. The V gene's germline CDR1 is SGHRS and CDR2 YFSETQ.